Sequencing of this T cell receptor beta chain was carried out in a study of molecular identifiers for immune sequencing clone quantification. Germline V gives CDR1 SEHNR, CDR2 FQNEAQ (reference sequence). V was shortened by 5 bases and J by 4 bases, with 9 bases between the two germline ends. There are 14 residues in the CDR3. TCRdb processed the PCR reads anew with MiXCR; each CDR3 protein has one entry. The sample includes some 590,000 distinct CDR3 sequences, around 25% of them seen just once. This clonotype was recorded a few times. The source is a human donor in good health. Some libraries in this study had Jurkat cell RNA spiked in. This chain connects TRBV7-9 to TRBJ2-6; D not certain. The sequencing sample was made of naive CD8+ T cells from blood, with Jurkat cell RNA spiked in. Subset: FACS-sorted CD8+CD4-CCR7+CD45RA+ naive T cells. This chain's CDR3 is CASSHHLGANVLTF. The CDR3 bases are TGTGCCAGCAGCCACCACCTGGGGGCCAACGTCCTGACTTTC.